The subject of this entry is one T cell receptor beta chain. Its antigen is currently unknown. The source of the sample is a study of blood T cells in healthy people across ages. Notes on the study in general: Observed TCR beta diversity per million T cells went down as age went up. This fall followed a roughly linear course with age. PBMCs were not sorted, which prevented a conclusive comparison of naive versus antigen-experienced cells.

Through a sample-barcoded 5' primer and a J-beta primer mix, a second PCR was run for roughly 6 to 11 cycles. Using its own MiXCR run on the 5' RACE reads, TCRdb lists one record per CDR3 protein. The data show approximately 1.5 million distinct CDR3 sequences, with 40% to 45% seen just once and about 4.1% held by the top ten. Isolated per sample were at least 6 million PBMCs. Extractions gave at least 5.5 micrograms of total RNA per sample. Trimming pared 6 bases from V and 5 bases from J, leaving 11 bases between. CDR1 is MNHEY, CDR2 SVGAGI, per germline. CDR3 length: 13 amino acids. The rearrangement uses TRBV6-5 and TRBJ1-5; no clear D gene. Material for sequencing was blood. The TCR comes from a woman aged 18-29 years in good health. Here the CDR3 DNA reads TGTGCCAGCAGCCCGTTTCGCGATCAGCCCCAGCATTTT. Its translation: CASSPFRDQPQHF.